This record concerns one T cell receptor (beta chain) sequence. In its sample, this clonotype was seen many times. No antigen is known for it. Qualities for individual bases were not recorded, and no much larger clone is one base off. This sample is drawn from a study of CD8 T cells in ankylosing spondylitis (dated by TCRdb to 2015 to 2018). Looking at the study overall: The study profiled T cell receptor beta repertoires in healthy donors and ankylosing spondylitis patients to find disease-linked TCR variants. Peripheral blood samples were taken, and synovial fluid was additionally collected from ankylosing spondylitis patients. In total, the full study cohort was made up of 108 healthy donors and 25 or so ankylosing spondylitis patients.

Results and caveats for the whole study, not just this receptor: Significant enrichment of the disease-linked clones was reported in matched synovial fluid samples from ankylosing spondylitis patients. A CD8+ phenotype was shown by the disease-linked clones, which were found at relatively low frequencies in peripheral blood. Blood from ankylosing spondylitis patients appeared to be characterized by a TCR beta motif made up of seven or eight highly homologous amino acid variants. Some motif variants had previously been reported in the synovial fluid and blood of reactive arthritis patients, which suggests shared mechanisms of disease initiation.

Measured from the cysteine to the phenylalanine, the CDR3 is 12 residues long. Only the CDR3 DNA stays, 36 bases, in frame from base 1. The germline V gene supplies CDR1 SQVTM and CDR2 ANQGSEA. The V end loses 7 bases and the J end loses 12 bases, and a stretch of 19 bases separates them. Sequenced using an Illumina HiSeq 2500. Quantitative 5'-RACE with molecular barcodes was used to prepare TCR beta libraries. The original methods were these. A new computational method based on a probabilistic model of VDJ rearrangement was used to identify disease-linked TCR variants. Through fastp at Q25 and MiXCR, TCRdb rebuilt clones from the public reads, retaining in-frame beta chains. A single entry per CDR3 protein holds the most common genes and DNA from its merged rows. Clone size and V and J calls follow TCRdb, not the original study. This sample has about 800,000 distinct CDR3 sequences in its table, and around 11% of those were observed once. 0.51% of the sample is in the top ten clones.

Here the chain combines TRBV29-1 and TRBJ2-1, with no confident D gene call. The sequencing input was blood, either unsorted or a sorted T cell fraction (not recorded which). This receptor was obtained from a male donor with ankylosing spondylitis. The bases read TGCAGCGCACTCCGGGCCGGCGTTTTGCAGTTCTTC. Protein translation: CSALRAGVLQFF.